This T cell receptor (beta chain) was documented in a study of blood T cell repertoires in COVID-19. The CDR3 covers 12 residues. Germline values: CDR1 SNHLY, CDR2 FYNNEI. Trimming left V 0 bases short and J 8 bases short, with 7 bases between. TCRdb's table, derived via immunoSEQ multiplex PCR, lists solely in-frame clones and lacks some. Of approximately 500,000 clones in the sample, approximately 90% were seen once. This receptor was identified in a middle-aged woman who had recovered from COVID-19. Material: PBMCs or T cells enriched from blood (not recorded which). This chain links TRBV2 with TRBJ1-2, with D unclear. The CDR3 region is CASSEAREGYTF. The CDR3 nucleotides read TGTGCCAGCAGTGAAGCGCGGGAGGGCTACACCTTC.